The 23 T cell receptor beta chains reported below all come from one sample, sequenced in a study of cytomegalovirus exposure and HLA in healthy donors. TCRdb's copy holds only in-frame clones and misses some; the assay was immunoSEQ multiplex PCR. The table includes 92,000 or so clones, roughly 96% detected once. The material sequenced was PBMCs. These receptors all stem from a man younger than 35 in good health and CMV-seronegative.

In the case of this clone: Other nucleotide sequences from this sample produce the same CDR3. This chain joins TRBV6-6 and TRBJ1-1; D unclear. Deletions cut 6 bases from V and 2 bases from J, with 4 bases between. The germline CDR1 and CDR2 sequences are MNHNY and SVGAGI (reference sequence). This CDR3 spans 11 amino acids. Written as DNA, the CDR3 is TGTGCCAGCAGGGCAAACACTGAAGCTTTCTTT. Protein: CASRANTEAFF.

This clone appeared once. Distinct nucleotide sequences in the sample also encode this CDR3. The chain combines TRBV5-1 with TRBJ1-4; a weak D match, TRBD1 (5 bases). This CDR3 spans 15 amino acids. Trimming pared 0 bases from V and 8 bases from J, leaving 14 bases between. The germline gives CDR1 SGHRS, CDR2 YFSETQ. CDR3: CASSLGQGGREKLFF. Here the CDR3 DNA reads TGCGCCAGCAGCTTGGGCCAGGGTGGAAGAGAAAAACTGTTTTTT.

The CDR3 sequence: CASSESKRGVYEKLFF. CDR3 in DNA: TGCGCCAGCAGTGAGTCGAAACGGGGTGTTTATGAAAAACTGTTTTTT. The chain has TRBV10-2 and TRBJ1-4; no reliable D call. CDR3 length: 16 residues. Trimming shortened V by 0 bases and J by 6 bases, and 14 bases separated the two germline ends. From germline, CDR1 is WSHSY and CDR2 SAAADI.

This clone was detected only a few times. CDR3 residues: CASSSRVDQPQHF. The CDR3 DNA reads TGTGCCAGTAGTTCCAGGGTGGATCAGCCCCAGCATTTT. The gene calls are TRBV19 and TRBJ1-5, with TRBD1 as a possible D gene (5 bases). Germline assignment: CDR1 LNHDA and CDR2 SQIVND (reference sequence). V was trimmed by 5 bases and J by 5 bases, leaving 10 bases between them. This CDR3 has 13 residues.

The chain uses TRBV6-1 and TRBJ2-7, with 9 nucleotides matching TRBD2. The V gene's germline CDR1 is MNHNS and CDR2 SASEGT. Unmatched junction bases numbered 5, after V lost 6 bases and J lost 5 bases. The CDR3 sequence is 13 residues long. The CDR3 bases are TGTGCCAGCAGGATTCTAGCGGGGCACGAGCAGTACGTC. Translation: CASRILAGHEQYV.

The J gene is TRBJ2-5, the V gene TRBV13, with 14 positions matching TRBD2. Germline trimming cut 0 bases from V and 5 bases from J; bases unmatched to any gene: 14. CDR1 PRHDT and CDR2 FYEKMQ come from the germline V gene (reference sequence). This CDR3 region has 20 residues. The CDR3 sequence: CASSLGRLAGGPRIWETQYF. CDR3 coding DNA: TGTGCCAGCAGCTTAGGCCGACTAGCGGGAGGGCCTCGGATTTGGGAGACCCAGTACTTC.

The chain uses TRBV30 and TRBJ2-2, with D possibly matching TRBD2 (6 bases). The CDR3 has 13 residues. Looked up from germline, CDR1 is GTSNPN and CDR2 is SVGIG (reference sequence). With 0 bases removed from V and 5 bases from J, the gap between germline ends came to 7 bases. The CDR3 DNA reads as TGTGCCTGGAGTGTACGGGAGACCGGGGAGCTGTTTTTT. As protein: CAWSVRETGELFF.

This chain uses TRBV5-6 with TRBJ2-5; D remains unclear. V was pared by 1 base and J by 3 bases, with 7 bases between. The germline V gene encodes CDR1 SGHDT and CDR2 YYEEEE. CDR3 length: 13 amino acids. In DNA form, the CDR3 reads TGTGCCAGCAGCTTGAAACACAAAGAGACCCAGTACTTC. Encoded protein: CASSLKHKETQYF.

The chain links TRBV11-3 to TRBJ2-2; TRBD1 might be the D (6 bases). This CDR3 has 14 amino acids. Germline V lookup: CDR1 SGHNT, CDR2 YENEEA. With 5 bases removed from V and 7 bases from J, the gap between germline ends came to 14 bases. The CDR3 sequence is CASSGEQGFGELFF. Written as DNA, the CDR3 is TGTGCCAGCAGCGGGGAGCAGGGGTTCGGGGAGCTGTTTTTT.

V gene TRBV5-4 combines with J gene TRBJ2-1, with 9 positions matching TRBD2. This CDR3 spans 16 amino acids. The V gene's germline CDR1 is SGHNT and CDR2 YYREEE (reference sequence). The V and J ends lost 4 bases and 6 bases, in that order; junction bases with no gene match: 11. CDR3 sequence (DNA): TGTGCCAGCAGCCTAGAAATAGCGGGAGTGATCAATGAGCAGTTCTTC. Translating gives CASSLEIAGVINEQFF.

Of note for this clone: One end of the junction does not line up with germline, which may come from a read error. V is TRBV2 and J is TRBJ2-1, with 7 bases identical to TRBD2. This CDR3 spans 14 amino acids. The V gene's germline CDR1 is SNHLY and CDR2 FYNNEI. The CDR3 bases are TGTGCCAGCAGTGTTGCGGGAGTGGTCAATCAGCAGTTCTTC. Protein product: CASSVAGVVNQQFF. The whole variable domain, remainder taken from reference TRBV2 and TRBJ2-1, is EPEVTQTPSHQVTQMGQEVILRCVPISNHLYFYWYRQILGQKVEFLVSFYNNEISEKSEIFDDQFSVERPDGSNFTLKIRSTKLEDSAMYFCASSVAGVVNQQFFGPGTRLTVL.

The chain uses TRBV19 and TRBJ1-4; D is possibly TRBD1 (6 bases). This CDR3 is built from 15 residues. CDR1 is LNHDA, CDR2 SQIVND, per germline (reference sequence). The ends were cut back, 5 bases at V and 8 bases at J, with 18 bases in the middle. CDR3 sequence (DNA): TGTGCCAGTAGTTCCCCCCGCAGGGGAAACGAAAAACTGTTTTTT. Its protein product is CASSSPRRGNEKLFF.

The rearrangement uses TRBV10-2 and TRBJ2-2; TRBD1 aligns across 7 bases. Trimming cost V 6 bases and J 0 bases; bases outside gene matches: 1. This CDR3 is built from 14 residues. CDR1 WSHSY and CDR2 SAAADI come from the germline V gene. CDR3: CASRQGANTGELFF. CDR3 nucleotides: TGCGCCAGCAGGCAGGGGGCGAACACCGGGGAGCTGTTTTTT.

This chain links TRBV7-6 with TRBJ2-7; TRBD1 agrees at 7 bases. Germline CDR1 SGHVS, CDR2 FNYEAQ. J gave up 3 bases and V 4 bases, and 9 bases lay outside the gene matches. The CDR3 runs to 15 residues. In DNA, the CDR3 is TGTGCCAGCAGCTCAAAAGGACAGGCGTACTACGAGCAGTACGTC. Protein sequence: CASSSKGQAYYEQYV.

The chain uses TRBV28 and TRBJ1-1, with a weak D call TRBD1 (6 bases). The CDR3 contains 16 residues. V lost 2 bases and J 1 base, leaving 14 bases between the germline ends. Germline V gene lookup returns CDR1 MDHEN and CDR2 SYDVKM. This CDR3 is CASSLQQGRKNTEAFF. The CDR3 DNA reads TGTGCCAGCAGTTTACAGCAGGGGAGAAAGAACACTGAAGCTTTCTTT.

This chain links TRBV10-3 with TRBJ2-7; no firm D call. The germline gives CDR1 ENHRY, CDR2 SYGVKD. V was cut by 6 bases and J by 4 bases, with 13 bases left in between. This CDR3 contains 13 residues. The CDR3 sequence: CAISPEERYEQYV. The CDR3 nucleotides read TGTGCCATCAGCCCGGAAGAGAGGTACGAGCAGTACGTC.

J is TRBJ2-3 and V is TRBV5-6; 8 positions match TRBD1. The CDR3 extends over 15 amino acids. The V gene end was trimmed by 0 bases and the J gene end by 1 base; junction bases not matched to a gene: 1. The germline V gene has CDR1 SGHDT and CDR2 YYEEEE. The DNA of the CDR3 is TGTGCCAGCAGCTTGGCGGGACAGGGCACAGATACGCAGTATTTT. As protein: CASSLAGQGTDTQYF.

V usage is TRBV14 and J usage is TRBJ1-2; unclear D gene. The CDR3 contains 14 residues. V dropped 4 bases and J dropped 0 bases, with 9 bases sitting between them. The germline gives CDR1 SGHDN, CDR2 FVKESK. CDR3 loop: CASSPHSANYGYTF. In DNA, the CDR3 is TGTGCCAGCAGCCCCCACAGTGCTAACTATGGCTACACCTTC.

The chain couples TRBV11-2 to TRBJ2-3; possible D gene TRBD2, 6 bases. The CDR3 loop spans 17 amino acids. Trimming pared 1 base from V and 2 bases from J, leaving 16 bases between. CDR1 is SGHAT, CDR2 FQNNGV, per germline. The DNA for the CDR3 is TGTGCCAGCAGCTTAGGTGGGGGGTTAGGACTCACAGATACGCAGTATTTT. This sequence encodes CASSLGGGLGLTDTQYF. The entire variable domain, with the rest obtained from reference TRBV11-2 and TRBJ2-3, is as follows: EAGVAQSPRYKIIEKRQSVAFWCNPISGHATLYWYQQILGQGPKLLIQFQNNGVVDDSQLPKDRFSAERLKGVDSTLKIQPAKLEDSAVYLCASSLGGGLGLTDTQYFGPGTRLTVL.

This clone was recorded only once. The chain couples TRBV9 to TRBJ1-1, with D hard to call. The CDR3 is 15 residues long. The V end was cut by 3 bases, the J end by 3 bases, with 15 bases between. The germline CDR1 and CDR2 sequences are SGDLS and YYNGEE. The DNA for the CDR3 is TGTGCCAGCAGCGGGCAGGCAGACCCAGACACTGAAGCTTTCTTT. Translated: CASSGQADPDTEAFF.

This clone was detected only a few times. The V gene is TRBV27, the J gene TRBJ2-1; 7 nucleotides match TRBD2. This CDR3 has 16 amino acids. The germline V gene encodes CDR1 MNHEY and CDR2 SMNVEV (reference sequence). V shed 6 bases and J 4 bases; nucleotides not matched to a gene: 12. The DNA for the CDR3 is TGTGCCAGCAGGCAGGGAACTAGCGAAACATACAATGAGCAGTTCTTC. It translates to CASRQGTSETYNEQFF.

This chain connects TRBV9 to TRBJ2-5; 10 nucleotides align to TRBD1. Germline lookup yields CDR1 SGDLS and CDR2 YYNGEE. The V and J ends lost 3 bases and 5 bases, in that order; junction bases with no gene match: 7. The CDR3 covers 15 residues. Here the CDR3 DNA reads TGTGCCAGCAGCGCTTCTGGGGACAGGGGTGAGACCCAGTACTTC. Its translation is CASSASGDRGETQYF.

V usage is TRBV2 and J usage is TRBJ2-1, with D maybe TRBD2 (6 bases). The ends were cut back, 6 bases at V and 0 bases at J, with 6 bases in the middle. Per germline, CDR1 SNHLY and CDR2 FYNNEI. CDR3 length equals 13 residues. DNA for the CDR3: TGTGCCAGCAGGGAGGGCTCCTACAATGAGCAGTTCTTC. The encoded protein is CASREGSYNEQFF.